This T cell receptor (beta chain) comes out of a study of T-cell memory formation after mild COVID-19. This clonotype was seen at least ten times. TCRdb recomputed calls from the 5' RACE reads with MiXCR, one row per CDR3 protein. The sample records about 560,000 distinct CDR3 sequences, 20% to 25% being singletons. CDR1 and CDR2 (germline): LNHNV, YYDKDF (reference sequence). Trimming took 9 bases from V and 6 from J; bases not matched to a gene: 5. The CDR3 totals 13 residues. The gene calls are TRBV15 and TRBJ1-6; 7 bases match TRBD1. What was sequenced was PBMCs or a T cell subset sorted from them (not recorded which). This sequence originates from an adult woman who had mild COVID-19 (a few samples of this study predate the infection). Cell type and time point are not known. The CDR3 loop is CATTTGVNSPLHF. The CDR3 nucleotides are TGTGCCACAACTACAGGGGTTAATTCACCCCTCCACTTT.